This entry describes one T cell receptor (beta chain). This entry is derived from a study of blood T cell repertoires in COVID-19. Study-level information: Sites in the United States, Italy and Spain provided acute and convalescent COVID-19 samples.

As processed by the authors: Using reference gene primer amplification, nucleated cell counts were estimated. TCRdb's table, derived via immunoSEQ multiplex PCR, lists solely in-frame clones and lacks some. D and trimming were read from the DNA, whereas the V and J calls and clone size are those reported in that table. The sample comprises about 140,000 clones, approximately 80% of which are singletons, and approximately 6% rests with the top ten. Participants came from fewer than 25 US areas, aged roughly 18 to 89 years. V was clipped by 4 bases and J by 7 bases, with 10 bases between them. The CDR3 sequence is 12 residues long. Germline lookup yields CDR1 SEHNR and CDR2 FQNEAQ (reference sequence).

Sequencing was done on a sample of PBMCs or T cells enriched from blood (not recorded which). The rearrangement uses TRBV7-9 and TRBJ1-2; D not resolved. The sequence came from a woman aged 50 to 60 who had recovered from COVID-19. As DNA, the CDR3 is TGTGCCAGCAGCTCAGTTAGCAGTGGCTACACCTTC. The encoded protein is CASSSVSSGYTF.